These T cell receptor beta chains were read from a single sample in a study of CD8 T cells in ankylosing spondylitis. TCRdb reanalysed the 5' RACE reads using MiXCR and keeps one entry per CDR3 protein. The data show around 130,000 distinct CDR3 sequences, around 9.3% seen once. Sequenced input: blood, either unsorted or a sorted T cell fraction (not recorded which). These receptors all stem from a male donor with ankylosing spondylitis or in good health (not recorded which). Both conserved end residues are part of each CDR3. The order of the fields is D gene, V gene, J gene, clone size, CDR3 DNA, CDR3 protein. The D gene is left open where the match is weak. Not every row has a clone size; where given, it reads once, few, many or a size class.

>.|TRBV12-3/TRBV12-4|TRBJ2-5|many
TGTGCCAGCAGACAGACGGGGGTACAAGAGACCCAGTACTTC
CASRQTGVQETQYF
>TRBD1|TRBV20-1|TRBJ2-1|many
TGCAGTGCTCTTAACCGGGACAGGCGACTCAATGAGCAGTTCTTC
CSALNRDRRLNEQFF
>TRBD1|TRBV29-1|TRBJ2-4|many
TGCAGCGTCTCGCGACAGGGGGCAGACATTCAGTACTTC
CSVSRQGADIQYF
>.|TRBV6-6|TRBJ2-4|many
TGTGCCAGCAGTGACTCCCGGGCCTATGACGGGCACTTC
CASSDSRAYDGHF
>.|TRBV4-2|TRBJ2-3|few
TGTGCCAGCAGCCAAGAGCCTACGGGAGGCACAGATACGCAGTATTTT
CASSQEPTGGTDTQYF
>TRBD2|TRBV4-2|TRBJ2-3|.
TGTGCCAGCAGCCAAGATCCCTTCGCGGGAGGCACAGATACGCAGTATTTT
CASSQDPFAGGTDTQYF
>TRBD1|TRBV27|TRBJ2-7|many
TGTGCCAGCAGTCCGCGTCCCGGGACAGGGTCGAATAGCTACGAGCAGTACTTC
CASSPRPGTGSNSYEQYF
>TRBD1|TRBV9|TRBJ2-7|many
TGTGCCAGCAGCGTAGGAGCCGGGACAGGGTCCATCGGCGAGCAGTACTTC
CASSVGAGTGSIGEQYF
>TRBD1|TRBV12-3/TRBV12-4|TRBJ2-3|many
TGTGCCAGCAGTCCACAGGGGACAGATACGCAGTATTTT
CASSPQGTDTQYF
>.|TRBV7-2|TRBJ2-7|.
TGTGCCAGCAGCTTGGGGTACGGATTCTACAAGCAGTACTTC
CASSLGYGFYKQYF
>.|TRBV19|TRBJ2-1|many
TGTGCCAGCAGTCCGGGCCCATACAATGAGCAGTTCTTC
CASSPGPYNEQFF
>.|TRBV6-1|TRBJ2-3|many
TGTGCTACCGCGAGTCCAGGGGCAGATACGCAGTATTTT
CATASPGADTQYF
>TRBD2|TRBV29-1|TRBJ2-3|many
TGCAGCCCACCGCGGGAGGGCCCCCCCACAGATACGCAGTATTTT
CSPPREGPPTDTQYF
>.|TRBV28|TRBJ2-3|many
TGTGCCAGCAGAAACGCCGAGGGCTACACAGATACGCAGTATTTT
CASRNAEGYTDTQYF
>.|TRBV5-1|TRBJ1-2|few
TGCGCCAGCAGCTTGGTTCAGGGGATTGGCTACACCTTC
CASSLVQGIGYTF
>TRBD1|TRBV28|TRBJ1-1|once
TGTGCCAGCAGACCACCCGGGACAGGAGACACTGAAGCTTTCTTT
CASRPPGTGDTEAFF
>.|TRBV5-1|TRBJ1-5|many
TGCGCCAGCAGCTTGGGATCGTCACGGGATCAGCCCCAGCATTTT
CASSLGSSRDQPQHF
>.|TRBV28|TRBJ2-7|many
TGTGCCAGCAGTAGAGGAGTTTACAGTGGGGGGCGCTTCCACGAGCAGTACTTC
CASSRGVYSGGRFHEQYF
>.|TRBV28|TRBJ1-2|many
TGTGCCAGCCGGCCGGCCCGAAACTATGGCTACACCTTC
CASRPARNYGYTF
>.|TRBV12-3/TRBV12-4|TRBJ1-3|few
TGTGCCAGCAGTTTTCTGAGGGGCACTGGAAACACCATATATTTT
CASSFLRGTGNTIYF
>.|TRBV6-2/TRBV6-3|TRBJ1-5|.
TGTGCCAGCAGCATTGGGGGGCCGGGCAATCAGCCCCAGCATTTT
CASSIGGPGNQPQHF
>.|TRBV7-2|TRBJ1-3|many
TGTGCCAGCACCCTAAAGAGCACGAGCTCTGGAAACACCATATATTTT
CASTLKSTSSGNTIYF
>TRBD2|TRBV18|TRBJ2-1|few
TGTGCCAGCTCACCACCTAGCGGGAGGGTCCTCTTC
CASSPPSGRVLF
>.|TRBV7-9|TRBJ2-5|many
TGTGCCAGCAGCTTAGCGATCGGGGGTGTAGAGACCCAGTACTTC
CASSLAIGGVETQYF
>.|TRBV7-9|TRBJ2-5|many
TGTGCCAGCAGCCCGACGGGGTACCAAGAGACCCAGTACTTC
CASSPTGYQETQYF
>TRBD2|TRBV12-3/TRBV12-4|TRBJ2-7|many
TGTGCCAGCAGTTCGGGACTAGCGAATTCCTACGAGCAGTACTTC
CASSSGLANSYEQYF
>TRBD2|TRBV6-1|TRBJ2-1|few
TGTGCCAGCAGTACCTTTAGCGGGATGACCCCATGGGAGCAGTTCTTC
CASSTFSGMTPWEQFF
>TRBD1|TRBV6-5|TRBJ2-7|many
TGTGCCAGCAGTTCGGGGACAGGCTACGAGCAGTACTTC
CASSSGTGYEQYF
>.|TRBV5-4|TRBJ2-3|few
TGTGCCAGCAGCTTGAGACAGGTCGCAGATACGCAGTATTTT
CASSLRQVADTQYF
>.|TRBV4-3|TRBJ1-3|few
TGCGCCAGCAGCCAAGACCTCCGGGGGGCGGAAGGAAACACCACATATTTT
CASSQDLRGAEGNTTYF
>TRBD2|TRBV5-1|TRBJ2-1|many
TGCGCCAGCAGCACCACCCTCAGCGGGAGGACCTGGAATGAGCAGTTCTTC
CASSTTLSGRTWNEQFF
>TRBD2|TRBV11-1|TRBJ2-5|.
TGTGCCAGCAGCTTCCCAGGGACTAGAGAGACCCAGTACTTC
CASSFPGTRETQYF
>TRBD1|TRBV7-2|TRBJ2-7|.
TGTGCCAGCAGCTTAGTATCGGGACAGTCCTACGAGCAGTACTTC
CASSLVSGQSYEQYF
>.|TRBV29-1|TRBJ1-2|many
TGCAGCGTCCGCAAAGACAGCAACTATGGCTACACCTTC
CSVRKDSNYGYTF
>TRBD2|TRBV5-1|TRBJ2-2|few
TGCGCCAGCAGTTACCTATGGACTAGCGGGAGAACGAACACCGGGGAGCTGTTTTTT
CASSYLWTSGRTNTGELFF
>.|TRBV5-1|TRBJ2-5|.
TGCGCCAGCAGCTGGGGAAACCTGCCTCGAGAGACCCAGTACTTC
CASSWGNLPRETQYF
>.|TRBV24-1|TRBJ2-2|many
TGTGCCACCAGTGATCGTCCTTCGGGCGGGGAGCTGTTTTTT
CATSDRPSGGELFF
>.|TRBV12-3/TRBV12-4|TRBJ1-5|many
TGTGCCAGCAGTTTCATCGGGGTCGGGCAGCCCCAGCATTTT
CASSFIGVGQPQHF
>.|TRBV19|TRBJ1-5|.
TGTGCCAGTAGTATCGGTATGGGGGAAGGGATCTTCAATCAGCCCCAGCATTTT
CASSIGMGEGIFNQPQHF
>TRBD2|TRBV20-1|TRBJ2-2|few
TGCAGTGCTCGACTAGCGGGAGCTCGGTCCGGGGAGCTGTTTTTT
CSARLAGARSGELFF
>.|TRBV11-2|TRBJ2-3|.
TGTGCCAGCAGCCTAGATCTGGGCACGGCGCAGTATTTT
CASSLDLGTAQYF
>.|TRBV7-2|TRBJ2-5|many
TGTGCCAGCAGCTTAGGGACGGTGGAGACCCAGTACTTC
CASSLGTVETQYF
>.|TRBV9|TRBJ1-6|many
TGTGCCAGCAGCGCCCAGGGCAGCTCCTATAATTCACCCCTCCACTTT
CASSAQGSSYNSPLHF
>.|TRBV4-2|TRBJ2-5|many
TGTGCCAGCAGCCAAGTGGCAGGGCAGGAAAAGACCCAGTACTTC
CASSQVAGQEKTQYF
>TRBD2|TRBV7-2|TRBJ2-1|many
TGTGCCAGCAGCTTGACTAGCGGGGGCGGAAATGAGCAGTTCTTC
CASSLTSGGGNEQFF
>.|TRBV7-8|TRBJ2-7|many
TGTGCCAGCAGCTTACTGGGGGTGTCCTACGAGCAGTACTTC
CASSLLGVSYEQYF
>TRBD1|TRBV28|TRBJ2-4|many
TGTGCCAGCAAACGACAGGGGTCGGGCAAAAACATTCAGTACTTC
CASKRQGSGKNIQYF
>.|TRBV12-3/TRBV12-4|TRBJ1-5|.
TGTGCCAGCGGCCGTAATCAGCCCCACCATTTT
CASGRNQPHHF
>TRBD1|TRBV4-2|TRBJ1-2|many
TGTGCCAGCAGCCAAGACACAGGGGCCAACTATGGCTACACCTTC
CASSQDTGANYGYTF
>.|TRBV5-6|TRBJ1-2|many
TGTGCCAGCAGCTTGTGGTCAAAGGGGCACTATGGCTACACCTTC
CASSLWSKGHYGYTF
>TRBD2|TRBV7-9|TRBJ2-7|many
TGTGCCAGCGGGGTGACTAGCGGAACCTACGAGCAGTACTTC
CASGVTSGTYEQYF
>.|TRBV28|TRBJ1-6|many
TGTGCCAGCAGTTTATATAACAGAGGCGCCTCACCCCTCCACTTT
CASSLYNRGASPLHF
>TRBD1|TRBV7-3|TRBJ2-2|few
TGTGCCAGCAGCCATCAGGGGGCTGCCTCGAACACCGGGGAGCTGTTTTTT
CASSHQGAASNTGELFF
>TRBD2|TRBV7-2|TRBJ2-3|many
TGTGCCAGCAGCAGGGACTACACAGATACGCAGTATTTT
CASSRDYTDTQYF
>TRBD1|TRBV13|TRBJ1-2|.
TGTGCCAGCAGCCCTGAGGTGGGACAGGGGAAAGTTGACTATGGCGACACCTTC
CASSPEVGQGKVDYGDTF